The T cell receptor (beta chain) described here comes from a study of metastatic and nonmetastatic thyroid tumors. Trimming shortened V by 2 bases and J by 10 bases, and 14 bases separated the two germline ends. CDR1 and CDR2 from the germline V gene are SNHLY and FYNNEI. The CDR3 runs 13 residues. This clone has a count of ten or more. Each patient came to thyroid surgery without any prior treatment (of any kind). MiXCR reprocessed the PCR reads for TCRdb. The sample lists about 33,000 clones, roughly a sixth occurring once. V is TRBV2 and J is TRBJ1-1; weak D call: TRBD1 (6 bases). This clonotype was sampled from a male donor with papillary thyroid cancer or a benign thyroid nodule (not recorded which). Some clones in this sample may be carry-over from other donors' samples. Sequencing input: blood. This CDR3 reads CASSEKGGVRAFF. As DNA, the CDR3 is TGTGCCAGCAGTGAAAAAGGGGGGGTCCGAGCTTTCTTT.